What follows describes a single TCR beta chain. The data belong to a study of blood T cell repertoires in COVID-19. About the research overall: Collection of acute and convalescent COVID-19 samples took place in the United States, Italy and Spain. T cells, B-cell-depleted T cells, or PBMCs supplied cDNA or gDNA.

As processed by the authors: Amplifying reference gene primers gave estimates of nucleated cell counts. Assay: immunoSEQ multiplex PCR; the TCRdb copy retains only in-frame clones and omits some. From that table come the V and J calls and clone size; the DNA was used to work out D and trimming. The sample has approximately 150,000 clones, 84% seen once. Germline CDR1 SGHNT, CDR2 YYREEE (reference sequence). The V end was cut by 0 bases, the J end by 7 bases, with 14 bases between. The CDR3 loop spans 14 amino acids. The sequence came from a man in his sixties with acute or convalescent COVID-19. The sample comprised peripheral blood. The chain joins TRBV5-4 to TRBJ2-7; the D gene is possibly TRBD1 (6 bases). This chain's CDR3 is CASSLAQGPLEQYF. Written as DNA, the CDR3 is TGTGCCAGCAGCTTGGCCCAGGGGCCGTTGGAGCAGTACTTC.